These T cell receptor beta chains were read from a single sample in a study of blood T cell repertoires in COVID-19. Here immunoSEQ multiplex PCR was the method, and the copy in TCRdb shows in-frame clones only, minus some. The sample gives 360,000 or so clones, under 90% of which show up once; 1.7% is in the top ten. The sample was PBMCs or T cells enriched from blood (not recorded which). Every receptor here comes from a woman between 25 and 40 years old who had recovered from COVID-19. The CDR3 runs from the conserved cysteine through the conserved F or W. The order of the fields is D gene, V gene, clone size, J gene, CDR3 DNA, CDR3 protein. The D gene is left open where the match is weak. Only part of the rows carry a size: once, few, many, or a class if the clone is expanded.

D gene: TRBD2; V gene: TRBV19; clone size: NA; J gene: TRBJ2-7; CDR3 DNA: TGTGCCAGTAGTATTGGGAGGACTAGCGGGTACTCCTACGAGCAGTACTTC; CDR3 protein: CASSIGRTSGYSYEQYF
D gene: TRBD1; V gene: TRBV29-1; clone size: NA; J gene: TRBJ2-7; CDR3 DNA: TGCAGCATCCGGAGATTCGGCGACAGGGGCTCCTACGAGCAGTACTTC; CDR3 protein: CSIRRFGDRGSYEQYF
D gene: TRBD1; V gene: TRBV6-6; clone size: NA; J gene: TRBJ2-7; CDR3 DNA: TGTGCCAGCGACCGGGACAGGGAGTCCTACGAGCAGTACTTC; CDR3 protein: CASDRDRESYEQYF
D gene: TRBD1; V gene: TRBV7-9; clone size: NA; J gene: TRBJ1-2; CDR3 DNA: TGTGCCAGCAGCCCGGGACAGGATTATAACTATGGCTACACCTTC; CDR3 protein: CASSPGQDYNYGYTF
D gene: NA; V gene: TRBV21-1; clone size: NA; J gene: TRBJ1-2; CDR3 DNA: TGTGCCAGCAGCGCAACCGGGACAGTCCTCTATGGCTACACCTTC; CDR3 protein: CASSATGTVLYGYTF
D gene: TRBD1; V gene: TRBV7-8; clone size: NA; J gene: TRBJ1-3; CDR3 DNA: TGTGCCAGCAGCACGCAGGGGGCACTCTCTGGAAACACCATATATTTT; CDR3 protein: CASSTQGALSGNTIYF
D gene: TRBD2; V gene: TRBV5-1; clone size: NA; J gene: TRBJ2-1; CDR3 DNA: TGCGCCAGCGTGGCCGGACTAGCGGACAATGAGCAGTTCTTC; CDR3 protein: CASVAGLADNEQFF
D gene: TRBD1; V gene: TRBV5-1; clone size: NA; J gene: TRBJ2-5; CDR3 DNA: TGCGCCAGCAGTCGGGGAACACTACAGGGGGCTTCGAAGACCCAGTACTTC; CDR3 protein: CASSRGTLQGASKTQYF
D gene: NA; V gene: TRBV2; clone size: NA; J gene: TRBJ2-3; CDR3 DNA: TGTGCCAGCATCTGGGGGGGCTCCACAGATACGCAGTATTTT; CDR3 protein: CASIWGGSTDTQYF
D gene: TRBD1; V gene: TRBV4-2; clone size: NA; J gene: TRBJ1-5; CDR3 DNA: TGTGCCAGCAGCCATGTGGGACAGGGGGCACGACAGCCCCAGCATTTT; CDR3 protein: CASSHVGQGARQPQHF
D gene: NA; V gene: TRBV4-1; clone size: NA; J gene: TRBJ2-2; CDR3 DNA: TGCGCCAGCAGCCAAGTAGACTCCACCGGGGAGCTGTTTTTT; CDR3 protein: CASSQVDSTGELFF
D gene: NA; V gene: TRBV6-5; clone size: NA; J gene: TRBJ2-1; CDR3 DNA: TGTGCCAGCAGGGTGGGGCCTAGCTCCTACAATGAGCAGTTCTTC; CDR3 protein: CASRVGPSSYNEQFF
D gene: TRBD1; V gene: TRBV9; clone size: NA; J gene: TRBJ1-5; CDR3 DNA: TGTGCCAGCGGAGGGGGCAATAATCAGCCCCAGCATTTT; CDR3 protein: CASGGGNNQPQHF
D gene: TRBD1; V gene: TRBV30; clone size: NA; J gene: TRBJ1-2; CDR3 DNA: TGTGCCTGGAGTGTAGGGACAGGATACTATGGCTACACCTTC; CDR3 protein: CAWSVGTGYYGYTF
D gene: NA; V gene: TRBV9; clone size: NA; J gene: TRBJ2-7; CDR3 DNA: TGTGCCAGCAGCGTTGGCGGGGAGGTCTACGAGCAGTACTTC; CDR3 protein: CASSVGGEVYEQYF
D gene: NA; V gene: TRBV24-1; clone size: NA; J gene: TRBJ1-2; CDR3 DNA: TGTGCCACCAGTTCGGCAGGGGACTATGGCTACACCTTC; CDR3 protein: CATSSAGDYGYTF
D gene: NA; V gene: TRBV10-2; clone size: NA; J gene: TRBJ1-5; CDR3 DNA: TGCGCCAGCAGTGAAGGTCAGGGTAAGCAGCCCCAGCATTTT; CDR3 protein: CASSEGQGKQPQHF
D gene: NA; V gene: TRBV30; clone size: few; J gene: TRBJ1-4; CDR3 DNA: TGTGCCTGGAGTGGACTCGTGAATGAAAAACTGTTTTTT; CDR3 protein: CAWSGLVNEKLFF
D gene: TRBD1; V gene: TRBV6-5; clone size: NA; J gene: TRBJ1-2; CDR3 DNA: TGTGCCAGCAGGTACCCCGGACAGGGGCGTGCAGGTGGCTACACCTTC; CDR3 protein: CASRYPGQGRAGGYTF
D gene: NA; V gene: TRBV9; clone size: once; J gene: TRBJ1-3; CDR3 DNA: TGTGCCAGCAGCGTAATCGGGGGACTGGCTGGAAACACCATATATTTT; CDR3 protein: CASSVIGGLAGNTIYF
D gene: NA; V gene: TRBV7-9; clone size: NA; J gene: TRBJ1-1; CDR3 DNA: TGTGCCAGCAGCCACAGGGATTCGAACACTGAAGCTTTCTTT; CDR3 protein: CASSHRDSNTEAFF
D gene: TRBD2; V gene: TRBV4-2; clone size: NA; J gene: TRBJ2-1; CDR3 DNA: TGTGCCAGCAGCCAAGAATCGGGAGGGCCCAGGGAGCAGTTCTTC; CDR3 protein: CASSQESGGPREQFF
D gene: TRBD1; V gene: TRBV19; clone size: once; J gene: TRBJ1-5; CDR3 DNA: TGTGCCAGCCACAGGGGCCCCAATCAGCCCCAGCATTTT; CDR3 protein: CASHRGPNQPQHF